Below are 2 T cell receptor beta chains sequenced from a single sample in a study of cytomegalovirus exposure and HLA in healthy donors. Libraries were prepared by immunoSEQ multiplex PCR; TCRdb keeps only in-frame clonotypes and omits some of them. The sample consists of about 64,000 clones, about 89% of them appearing once. The sample taken for sequencing was PBMCs. These receptors were collected from a woman under 30 in good health and CMV-seronegative.

The V gene is TRBV4-2, the J gene TRBJ2-1, with 9 bases lining up with TRBD2. In germline, CDR1 is LGHNA, CDR2 YNFKEQ. V lost 9 bases and J lost 6; bases outside the gene matches: 12. This CDR3 is 15 amino acids long. CDR3 in amino acids: CASRSSSGTSNEQFF. The CDR3 DNA follows: TGTGCCAGTCGCTCTTCTAGCGGGACTTCCAATGAGCAGTTCTTC.

The chain has TRBV28 and TRBJ1-2; D ambiguous. Between the trimmed V and J ends, which lost 7 bases and 6 bases, there was a span of 15 bases. The CDR3 totals 13 residues. Germline V CDR1 and CDR2: MDHEN, SYDVKM. The CDR3 sequence is CASTPRRRDGYTF. The CDR3 nucleotides are TGTGCCAGCACCCCTCGGAGGAGGGATGGCTACACCTTC.